This is a list of T cell receptor beta chains from one sample in a study of OX40 agonist ivuxolimab in advanced cancers. TCRdb keeps only in-frame clones here, not all; method: immunoSEQ multiplex PCR. The table includes about 28,000 clones, just under 80% detected once. The sample here was CD4+ or CD8+ T cells sorted from blood, taken in a trial of the OX40 agonist ivuxolimab. The receptors stem from an adult with an advanced solid tumor such as melanoma, head and neck, liver or kidney cancer. CDR3s include the opening cysteine and the closing phenylalanine or tryptophan. Each record gives: D gene, J gene, clone size, V gene, CDR3 DNA, CDR3 protein. D genes are given only for firm matches. Size values are once, few and many counts, or a class for expanded clones, and some rows have none.

D: TRBD1
J: TRBJ1-5
size: NA
V: TRBV6-1
DNA: TGTGCCAGCAGACAGACAGGGCGCAATCAGCCCCAGCATTTT
CDR3: CASRQTGRNQPQHF

D: NA
J: TRBJ2-7
size: NA
V: TRBV6-4
DNA: TGTGCCAGCAGTCCCAGCACAGGGTACCTCTCCTACGAGCAGTACTTC
CDR3: CASSPSTGYLSYEQYF

D: NA
J: TRBJ2-7
size: NA
V: TRBV5-6
DNA: TGTGCCAGCACTTACTGGGGCTCCTACGAGCAGTACTTC
CDR3: CASTYWGSYEQYF

D: TRBD2
J: TRBJ2-3
size: NA
V: TRBV27
DNA: TGTGCCAGCAGTTTATCCCTAGCGGGCACAGATACGCAGTATTTT
CDR3: CASSLSLAGTDTQYF

D: TRBD2
J: TRBJ2-3
size: NA
V: TRBV9
DNA: TGTGCCAGCAGCGTATACGGGACTAGCAGCACAGATACGCAGTATTTT
CDR3: CASSVYGTSSTDTQYF

D: TRBD1
J: TRBJ1-2
size: NA
V: TRBV27
DNA: TGTGCCAGCGGGCAGGCGGGACAGGGGATGTCCTATGGCTACACCTTC
CDR3: CASGQAGQGMSYGYTF

D: NA
J: TRBJ2-7
size: NA
V: TRBV7-6
DNA: TGTGCCAGCAGCTCCTGGTCCGGGGCCGAGCAGTACTTC
CDR3: CASSSWSGAEQYF

D: NA
J: TRBJ2-1
size: NA
V: TRBV6-5
DNA: TGTGCCAGCAGTTACGGGACGTCCTACAATGAGCAGTTCTTC
CDR3: CASSYGTSYNEQFF

D: NA
J: TRBJ2-7
size: NA
V: TRBV7-9
DNA: TGTGCCAGCAGCCCCGGGTCGGGCGAGCAGTACTTC
CDR3: CASSPGSGEQYF

D: TRBD2
J: TRBJ2-7
size: few
V: TRBV11-2
DNA: TGTGCCAGCAGCTTCGAGACCGGGACTAGCGGGGGCTACGAGCAGTACTTC
CDR3: CASSFETGTSGGYEQYF

D: NA
J: TRBJ1-5
size: NA
V: TRBV6-5
DNA: TGTGCCAGCACCCCCACGGTATATAGCAATCAGCCCCAGCATTTT
CDR3: CASTPTVYSNQPQHF

D: NA
J: TRBJ1-2
size: NA
V: TRBV5-4
DNA: TGTGCCAGCGGCGGACCTGCAGGGGATCACTATGGCTACACCTTC
CDR3: CASGGPAGDHYGYTF

D: TRBD2
J: TRBJ2-1
size: NA
V: TRBV7-2
DNA: TGTGCCAGCAGCTTAAGTCTCCTTCCGGGGGGGCACAGTGAGCAGTTCTTC
CDR3: CASSLSLLPGGHSEQFF

D: NA
J: TRBJ1-2
size: once
V: TRBV9
DNA: TGTGCCAGCAGCGTAGAAGGGGAGGCGGCGGGGGGCTATGGCTACACCTTC
CDR3: CASSVEGEAAGGYGYTF